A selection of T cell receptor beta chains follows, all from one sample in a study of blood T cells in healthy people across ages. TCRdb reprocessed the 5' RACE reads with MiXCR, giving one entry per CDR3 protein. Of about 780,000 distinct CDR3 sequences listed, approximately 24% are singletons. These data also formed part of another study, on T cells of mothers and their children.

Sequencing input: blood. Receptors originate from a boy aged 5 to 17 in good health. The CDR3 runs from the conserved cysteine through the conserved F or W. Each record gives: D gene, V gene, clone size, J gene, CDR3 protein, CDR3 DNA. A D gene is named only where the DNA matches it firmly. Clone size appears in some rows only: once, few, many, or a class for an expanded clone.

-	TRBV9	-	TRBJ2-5	CASSVGQSETQYF	TGTGCCAGCAGCGTAGGTCAATCGGAGACCCAGTACTTC
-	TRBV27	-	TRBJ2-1	CASSTQGGNEQFF	TGTGCCAGCAGCACTCAGGGCGGCAATGAGCAGTTCTTC
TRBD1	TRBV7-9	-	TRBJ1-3	CASSYSGTGDSNTIYF	TGTGCCAGCAGCTACTCCGGGACAGGGGATTCCAACACCATATATTTT
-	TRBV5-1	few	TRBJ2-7	CASSFTGSAYEQYF	TGCGCCAGCAGCTTTACCGGGTCCGCCTACGAGCAGTACTTC
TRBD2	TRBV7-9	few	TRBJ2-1	CASSLGGTSGRNNEQFF	TGTGCCAGCAGCTTAGGGGGAACTAGCGGGAGAAACAATGAGCAGTTCTTC
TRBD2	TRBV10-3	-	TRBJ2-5	CAISEPGLAGQETQYF	TGTGCCATCAGTGAGCCGGGACTAGCGGGACAAGAGACCCAGTACTTC
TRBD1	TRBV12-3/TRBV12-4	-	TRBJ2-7	CASKRTGGAEQYF	TGTGCCAGCAAAAGGACAGGGGGCGCCGAGCAGTACTTC
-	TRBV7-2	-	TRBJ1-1	CASSSRGGRGAEAFF	TGTGCCAGCAGCTCCCGTGGGGGGCGCGGGGCTGAAGCTTTCTTT
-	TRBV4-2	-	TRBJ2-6	CASSQEGRVAGFLSGANVLTF	TGTGCCAGCAGCCAAGAAGGTAGAGTGGCAGGGTTCCTGTCTGGGGCCAACGTCCTGACTTTC
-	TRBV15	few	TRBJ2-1	CATSRDPVGGEEQFF	TGTGCCACCAGCAGAGATCCCGTGGGGGGTGAGGAGCAGTTCTTC
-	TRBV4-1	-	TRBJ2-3	CASSQDLRGRGTDTQYF	TGCGCCAGCAGCCAAGATCTGCGGGGACGGGGCACAGATACGCAGTATTTT
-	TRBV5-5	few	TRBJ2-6	CASSSIEVLTF	TGTGCCAGCAGCTCCATCGAGGTCCTGACTTTC
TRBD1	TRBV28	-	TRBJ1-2	CASSLLSGTGRTF	TGTGCCAGCAGTTTATTATCTGGGACAGGCCGCACCTTC
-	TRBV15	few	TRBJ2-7	CATSLPPTYEQYF	TGTGCCACCAGCCTGCCACCTACCTACGAGCAGTACTTC
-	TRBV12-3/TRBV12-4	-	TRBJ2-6	CASSSTGTSGANVLTF	TGCGCCAGCAGTTCGACAGGCACCTCTGGGGCCAACGTCCTGACTTTC
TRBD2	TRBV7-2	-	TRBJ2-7	CASRLAGRYEQCF	TGTGCCAGCAGACTAGCGGGTCGCTACGAGCAGTGCTTC
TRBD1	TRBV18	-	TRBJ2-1	CASSPQDRESDEQFF	TGTGCCAGCTCACCACAGGACAGGGAGAGCGATGAGCAGTTCTTC
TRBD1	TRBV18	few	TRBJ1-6	CASSLSGQENSPLHF	TGTGCCAGCTCACTCTCTGGACAGGAGAATTCACCCCTCCACTTT
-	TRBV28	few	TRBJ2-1	CASRRDGSYNEQFF	TGTGCCAGCAGGCGGGACGGTTCCTACAATGAGCAGTTCTTC
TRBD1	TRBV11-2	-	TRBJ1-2	CASSSGQDYGYTF	TGTGCCAGCAGCTCGGGACAGGACTATGGCTACACCTTC
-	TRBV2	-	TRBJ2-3	CASSFYDTQYF	TGTGCCAGCAGTTTCTACGATACGCAGTATTTT
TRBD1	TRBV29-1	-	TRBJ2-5	CSVTGQYQETQYF	TGCAGCGTTACGGGACAGTACCAAGAGACCCAGTACTTC
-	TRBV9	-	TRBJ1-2	CASSGGQSGYTF	TGTGCCAGCAGCGGGGGACAAAGTGGCTACACCTTC
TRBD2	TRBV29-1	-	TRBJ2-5	CSVSGGDSYVQYF	TGCAGCGTTTCGGGGGGAGACTCCTACGTGCAGTACTTC
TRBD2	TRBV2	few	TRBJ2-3	CASSRLASSTDTQYF	TGTGCCAGCAGCAGACTAGCTTCTAGCACAGATACGCAGTATTTT
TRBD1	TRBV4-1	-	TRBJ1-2	CASSQPTRGQGSGYTF	TGCGCCAGCAGCCAGCCCACCAGGGGGCAAGGAAGTGGCTACACCTTC
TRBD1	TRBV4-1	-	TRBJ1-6	CASKRDSNSPLHF	TGCGCCAGCAAGAGGGACAGTAATTCACCCCTCCACTTT
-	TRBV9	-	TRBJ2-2	CASSVEGQTNTGELFF	TGTGCCAGCAGCGTAGAGGGACAAACGAACACCGGGGAGCTGTTTTTT
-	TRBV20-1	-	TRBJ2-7	CSARDSLGEYEQCF	TGCAGTGCTAGAGATAGCCTCGGGGAATACGAGCAGTGCTTC
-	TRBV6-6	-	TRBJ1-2	CASSYLQGNYGYTF	TGTGCCAGCAGTTACCTTCAGGGGAACTATGGCTACACCTTC
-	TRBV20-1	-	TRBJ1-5	CSARPRGPDSNQPQHF	TGCAGTGCCAGGCCCAGGGGCCCCGACAGCAATCAGCCCCAGCATTTT
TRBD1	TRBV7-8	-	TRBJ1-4	CASSLGQGGHYEKLFF	TGTGCCAGCAGCTTAGGGCAGGGGGGTCATTATGAAAAACTGTTTTTT
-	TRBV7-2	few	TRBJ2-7	CASSLGSQGWEQYF	TGTGCCAGCAGCTTAGGTTCTCAGGGCTGGGAGCAGTACTTC
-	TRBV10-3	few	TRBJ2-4	CAISEGARPDIQYF	TGTGCCATCAGTGAGGGGGCACGGCCGGACATTCAGTACTTC